This TCR beta chain was sequenced in a study of shared clonotypes between healthy human individuals. Original processing methods: Filtering differed since immunoSEQ provided only junctions, with no quality scores. The method was immunoSEQ multiplex PCR; TCRdb's version includes in-frame clones alone and lacks a portion of them. For V, J and clone size, that table is used; D and trimming come from the DNA. The sample has nearly 500,000 clones, 60% to 85% seen once. This clone was picked up a small number of times. The antigen is undetermined. Other DNA variants within this sample encode the same CDR3. Germline assignment: CDR1 MNHNS and CDR2 SASEGT. CDR3 size: 13 residues. The V end was cut by 4 bases, the J end by 3 bases, with 9 bases between. Findings and caveats of the study: The low donor count limited represented genetic and exposure-history diversity.

The TCR comes from a woman in her thirties or forties in good health. Some clones in this sample may be carry-over from other donors' samples. V gene TRBV6-1 combines with J gene TRBJ1-1; a weak D match, TRBD1 (6 bases). Sequences were obtained from PBMCs. As DNA, the CDR3 is TGTGCCAGCAGTGGTAGGGGGGACACTGAAGCTTTCTTT. Its protein product is CASSGRGDTEAFF.